Here is one T cell receptor (beta chain) with its context. This entry comes from a study of control samples from healthy donors and cancer patients. Generated by immunoSEQ multiplex PCR, the TCRdb table keeps only in-frame clones and is missing some. This sample has tens of thousands of clones, with 85% to 95% found just once. The sequence was collected from a man between 25 and 39 years old in good health. The sequenced sample was blood.

The CDR3 spells CAWSVRDTDEAFF. In DNA, the CDR3 is TGTGCCTGGAGTGTACGCGACACCGATGAAGCTTTCTTT. The V gene is TRBV30, the J gene TRBJ1-1, with D unclear. Germline CDR1 and CDR2: GTSNPN and SVGIG (reference sequence). CDR3 length: 13 amino acids. The V gene lost 0 bases and the J gene lost 7 bases, with 12 bases spanning the gap.